What follows are 10 T cell receptor beta chains derived from one specimen sequenced in a study of shared clonotypes between healthy human individuals. TCRdb's table, derived via immunoSEQ multiplex PCR, lists solely in-frame clones and lacks some. The table shows 110,000 or so clones, with around two thirds occurring only once. Sequencing used memory CD8+ T cells sorted from blood. This sample's subset: CD45RO+ cells pooled with CCR7-negative TemRA cells. These receptors were collected from a woman aged 25 to 39 in good health.

The chain couples TRBV4-2 to TRBJ2-1; D ambiguous. From germline, CDR1 is LGHNA and CDR2 YNFKEQ. This CDR3 is built from 13 residues. With 0 bases removed from V and 8 bases from J, the gap between germline ends came to 8 bases. The CDR3 nucleotides read TGTGCCAGCAGCCAAGATCCCGGGCATGAGCAGTTCTTC. Its translation is CASSQDPGHEQFF.

The genes are TRBV5-1 and TRBJ2-5; TRBD2 agrees at 7 bases. Germline trimming cut 4 bases from V and 4 bases from J; bases unmatched to any gene: 13. Germline CDR1 reads SGHRS; CDR2 reads YFSETQ. The CDR3 loop spans 16 amino acids. The CDR3 spells CASSRPERDYRETQYF. In DNA, the CDR3 is TGCGCCAGCAGCCGACCGGAGCGGGATTACCGAGAGACCCAGTACTTC.

The V call is TRBV7-9, the J call TRBJ2-3, with TRBD2 as a possible D gene (6 bases). The germline V gene encodes CDR1 SEHNR and CDR2 FQNEAQ (reference sequence). The CDR3 is 15 amino acids. Trimming pared 1 base from V and 0 bases from J, leaving 8 bases between. CDR3 bases: TGTGCCAGCAGCTTAGGGCGGGACAGCACAGATACGCAGTATTTT. Protein sequence: CASSLGRDSTDTQYF.

The chain joins TRBV5-1 to TRBJ2-5; tentative D call: TRBD1 (5 bases). The CDR3 totals 13 residues. Germline lookup yields CDR1 SGHRS and CDR2 YFSETQ. Trimming removed 0 bases from V and 5 bases from J, with 8 bases in between. The CDR3 DNA follows: TGCGCCAGCAGCTTGGCAGGGATGGAGACCCAGTACTTC. Protein sequence: CASSLAGMETQYF.

This clone has only a few counts. The chain carries TRBV19 and TRBJ1-5, with 9 bases identical to TRBD1. The CDR3 covers 16 residues. CDR1 and CDR2 (germline): LNHDA, SQIVND (reference sequence). V shed 4 bases, J shed 5 bases, and the junction held 9 bases outside the gene matches. The CDR3 protein is CASSTGQGRWDQPQHF. Written as DNA, the CDR3 is TGTGCCAGTAGTACCGGACAGGGGCGATGGGATCAGCCCCAGCATTTT.

The CDR3 protein is CASSPLEGTAWEQYF. In nucleotides, the CDR3 is TGTGCCAGTAGTCCATTGGAGGGAACTGCGTGGGAGCAGTACTTC. The rearrangement links TRBV19 to TRBJ2-7, with D maybe TRBD2 (6 bases). Germline lookup yields CDR1 LNHDA and CDR2 SQIVND (reference sequence). This CDR3 contains 15 residues. The germline V and J ends were trimmed by 5 bases and 7 bases, with 21 bases remaining between them. The entire variable domain, with the rest obtained from reference TRBV19 and TRBJ2-7, is as follows: DGGITQSPKYLFRKEGQNVTLSCEQNLNHDAMYWYRQDPGQGLRLIYYSQIVNDFQKGDIAEGYSVSREKKESFPLTVTSAQKNPTAFYLCASSPLEGTAWEQYFGPGTRLTVT.

This chain connects TRBV25-1 to TRBJ2-5; 11 bases agree with TRBD1. The J call may not be correct, given that the DNA end is closer to TRBJ2-7. From germline, CDR1 is MGHDK and CDR2 SYGVNS. The CDR3 loop spans 17 amino acids. CDR3 nucleotides: TGTGCCAGCAGTACCCATAGGACAGGGGGCTGGGACTACGAGCAGTACTTC. Protein: CASSTHRTGGWDYEQYF.

The rearrangement uses TRBV25-1 and TRBJ1-1; 9 bases align to TRBD1. This CDR3 is built from 17 residues. J was trimmed by 6 bases and V by 2 bases; bases with no gene match: 13. Germline V lookup: CDR1 MGHDK, CDR2 SYGVNS. CDR3 loop: CASSERVSGTGMSEAFF. For the CDR3, the DNA is TGTGCCAGCAGTGAAAGGGTTTCCGGGACAGGGATGTCTGAAGCTTTCTTT.

The genes are TRBV4-1 and TRBJ2-7; 12 nucleotides match TRBD1. The V gene end was trimmed by 4 bases and the J gene end by 5 bases; junction bases not matched to a gene: 6. The CDR3 contains 15 residues. In germline, CDR1 is MGHRA, CDR2 YSYEKL. The CDR3 protein is CASSLRDRGRDEQYF. The DNA of the CDR3 is TGCGCCAGCAGCCTGCGGGACAGGGGGCGGGACGAGCAGTACTTC.

This chain uses TRBV7-9 with TRBJ2-6; TRBD1 matches at 9 bases. The CDR3 spans 14 residues. CDR1 and CDR2 (germline): SEHNR, FQNEAQ (reference sequence). V shed 2 bases, J shed 11 bases, and the junction held 4 bases outside the gene matches. CDR3 region: CASSLRDREHVLTF. The DNA of the CDR3 is TGTGCCAGCAGCTTAAGGGACAGGGAACACGTCCTGACTTTC.